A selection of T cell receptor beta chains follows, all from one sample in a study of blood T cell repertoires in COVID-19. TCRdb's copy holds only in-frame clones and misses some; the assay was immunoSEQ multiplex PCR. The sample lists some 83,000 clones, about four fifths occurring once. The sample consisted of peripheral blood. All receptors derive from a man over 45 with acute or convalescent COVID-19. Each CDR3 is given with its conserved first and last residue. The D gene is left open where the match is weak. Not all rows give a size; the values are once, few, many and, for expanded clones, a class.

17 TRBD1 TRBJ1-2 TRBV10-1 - TGCGCCAGCAGTGAGTCGGGAGGTAGTCAGGGGGCGGGTGGCTACACCTTC CASSESGGSQGAGGYTF
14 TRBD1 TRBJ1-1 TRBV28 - TGTGCCAGCAGACTCGACAGGGTACGGGCTGAAGCTTTCTTT CASRLDRVRAEAFF
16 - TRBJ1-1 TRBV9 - TGTGCCAGCAGCGTAGCTCCCGGGGTCGGAAACACTGAAGCTTTCTTT CASSVAPGVGNTEAFF
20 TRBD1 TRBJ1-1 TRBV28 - TGTGCCAGCTGTGTCGGCCTCAGCACACAGGGGGCGCAGGGGAACACTGAAGCTTTCTTT CASCVGLSTQGAQGNTEAFF
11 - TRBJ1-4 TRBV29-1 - TGCAGCGTTGGACTGAATGAAAAACTGTTTTTT CSVGLNEKLFF
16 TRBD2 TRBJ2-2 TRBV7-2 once TGTGCCACCAAGCGGAACAGCGGGGGGTCCACCGGGGAGCTGTTTTTT CATKRNSGGSTGELFF
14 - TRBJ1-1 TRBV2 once TGTGCCAGTCAGACAGACAGGATTAACACTGAAGCTTTCTTT CASQTDRINTEAFF
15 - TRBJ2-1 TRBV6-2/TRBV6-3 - TGTGCCAGCAGTCCCGGGCGGGGAGTAAGAAATGAGCAGTTCTTC CASSPGRGVRNEQFF
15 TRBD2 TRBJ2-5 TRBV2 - TGTGCCAGCAGTGAACTAGCACTAGCGGTAGAGACCCAGTACTTC CASSELALAVETQYF
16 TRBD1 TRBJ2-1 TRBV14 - TGTGCCAGCAGCCCCCTACAGGGGGGATCCTACAATGAGCAGTTCTTC CASSPLQGGSYNEQFF
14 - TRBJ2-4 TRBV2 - TGTGCCAGCAGCAAGGAGGTAGCCAAAAACATTCAGTACTTC CASSKEVAKNIQYF
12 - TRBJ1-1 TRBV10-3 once TGTGCCATCAGTCTGCGTGAGACTGAAGCTTTCTTT CAISLRETEAFF
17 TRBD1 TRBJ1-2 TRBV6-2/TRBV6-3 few TGTGCCAGCAGTAGGCCGGGACAGGGCGCGGCTAACTATGGCTACACCTTC CASSRPGQGAANYGYTF
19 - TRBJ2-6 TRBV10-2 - TGCGCCAGCAGTGATTCCGACCGATTAACTACGGCTGGGGCCAACGTCCTGACTTTC CASSDSDRLTTAGANVLTF
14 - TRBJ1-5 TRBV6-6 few TGTGCCAGCAGATTGGCCAACCCCAATCAGCCCCAGCATTTT CASRLANPNQPQHF
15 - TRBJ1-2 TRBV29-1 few TGCAGCGTTGAAACTCTAAGGAGTCTGACTTATGGCTACACCTTC CSVETLRSLTYGYTF
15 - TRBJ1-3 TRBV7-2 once TGTGCCAGCAGCGCACAGGGAGCAGGAGGAAACACCATATATTTT CASSAQGAGGNTIYF
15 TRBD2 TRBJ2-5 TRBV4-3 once TGCGCCAGCAGCCAAGAGCGGGGGGGCCAAGAGACCCAGTACTTC CASSQERGGQETQYF
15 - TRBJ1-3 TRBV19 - TGTGTCAGTAGACCAGTGCCAACCTCTGGAAACACCATATATTTT CVSRPVPTSGNTIYF
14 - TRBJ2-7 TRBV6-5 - TGTGCCAGCAGTTACAGGCAGGGGGGCTACGAGCAGTACTTC CASSYRQGGYEQYF
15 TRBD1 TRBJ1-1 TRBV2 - TGTGCCAGCAGCATCGACAGGGGAATGGGCACTGAAGCTTTCTTT CASSIDRGMGTEAFF
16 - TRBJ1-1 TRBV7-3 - TGTGCCAGCAGCTCCTACCCCGGGACGGGGGGGACTGAAGCTTTCTTT CASSSYPGTGGTEAFF
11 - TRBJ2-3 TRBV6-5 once TGTGCCAGTTTAAGCACAGATACGCAGTATTTT CASLSTDTQYF
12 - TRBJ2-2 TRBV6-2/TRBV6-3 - TGTGCCAGCAGCTGGCCCACCGGGGAGCTGTTTTTT CASSWPTGELFF
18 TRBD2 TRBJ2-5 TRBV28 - TGTGCCAGCAGCTACCACCTCCTGGGACTAGCGGGAGGAGAGACCCAGTACTTC CASSYHLLGLAGGETQYF
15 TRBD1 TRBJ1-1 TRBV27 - TGTGCCAGCAGGAAACCCCAGGGGGTAGGCACTGAAGCTTTCTTT CASRKPQGVGTEAFF
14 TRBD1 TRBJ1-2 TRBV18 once TGTGCCAGCTCCCCTGGACAGGGGGGCTATGGCTACACCTTC CASSPGQGGYGYTF
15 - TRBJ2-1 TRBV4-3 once TGCGCCAGCAGCCAAGATGACGGGTCCTACAATGAGCAGTTCTTC CASSQDDGSYNEQFF
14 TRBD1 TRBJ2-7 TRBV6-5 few TGTGCCAGCAGTTACTGGGACAGGGTTAACGAGCAGTACTTC CASSYWDRVNEQYF
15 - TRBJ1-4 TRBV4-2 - TGTGCCAGCAGCCAAGTGACACCAACTAATGAAAAACTGTTTTTT CASSQVTPTNEKLFF
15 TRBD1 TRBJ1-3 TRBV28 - TGTGCCAGCAGTTTAGGCCAGACGAGGGGGCTAGTCATATATTTT CASSLGQTRGLVIYF
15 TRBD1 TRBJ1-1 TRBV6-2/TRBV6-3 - TGTGCCAGCAGCCATGGGACAGGGGGCAAGACTGAAGCTTTCTTT CASSHGTGGKTEAFF
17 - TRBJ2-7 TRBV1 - TGCACCAGCAGCCAGCTGAGCTCGGACAGGGGGAGAGACGAGCAGTACTTC CTSSQLSSDRGRDEQYF
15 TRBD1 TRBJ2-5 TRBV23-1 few TGCGCCAGCAGTCAATCGGGGACAGGGCTAGAGACCCAGTACTTC CASSQSGTGLETQYF
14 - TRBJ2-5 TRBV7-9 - TGTGCCAGCAGCTTAGGCGGGGGCGGTGAGACCCAGTACTTC CASSLGGGGETQYF
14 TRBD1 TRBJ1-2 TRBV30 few TGTGCCTGGACCAGACAGGGGACTTACTATGGCTACACCTTC CAWTRQGTYYGYTF
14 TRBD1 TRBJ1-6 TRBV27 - TGTGCCAGCAGAGGGACAGGGGGAAATTCACCCCTCCACTTT CASRGTGGNSPLHF
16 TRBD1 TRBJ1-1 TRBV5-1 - TGCGCCAGCAGCTTGGGGGACAGCCCATCAAGGGCTGAAGCTTTCTTT CASSLGDSPSRAEAFF
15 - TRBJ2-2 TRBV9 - TGTGCCAGCAGCGGAACAGGATCGAACACCGGGGAGCTGTTTTTT CASSGTGSNTGELFF
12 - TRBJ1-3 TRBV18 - TGTGCCAGCTCGTCAGATGGAAACACCATATATTTT CASSSDGNTIYF
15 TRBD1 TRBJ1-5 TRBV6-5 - TGTGCCAGCAGTCATACAGGGGGCCGGGATCAGCCCCAGCATTTT CASSHTGGRDQPQHF
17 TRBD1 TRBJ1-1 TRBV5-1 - TGCGCCAGCAGGATTAGGGCAGGGGGCTCTTCGGACACTGAAGCTTTCTTT CASRIRAGGSSDTEAFF
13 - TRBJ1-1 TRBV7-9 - TGTGCCAGCAGGTTCAGGGGAAGCACTGAAGCTTTCTTT CASRFRGSTEAFF
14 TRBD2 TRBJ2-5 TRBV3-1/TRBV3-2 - TGTGCCAGCAGCCTTCGGACTAGCAGAGAGACCCAGTACTTC CASSLRTSRETQYF
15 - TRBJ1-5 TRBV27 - TGTGCCAGCAGTCCCTCAATTGTGGGGAGCCAGCCCCAGCATTTT CASSPSIVGSQPQHF
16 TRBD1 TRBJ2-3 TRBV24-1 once TGTGCCACCAGTGGGGGGACAGGTGGGAGCACAGATACGCAGTATTTT CATSGGTGGSTDTQYF
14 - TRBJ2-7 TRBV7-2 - TGTGCCAGCCGCCTCGGGCCAGGGTCGGAGGAGCAGTACTTC CASRLGPGSEEQYF
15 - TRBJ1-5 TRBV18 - TGTGCCAGCTCTGAGTCGGGGGGCGGGAATCAGCCCCAGCATTTT CASSESGGGNQPQHF
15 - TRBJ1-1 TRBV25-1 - TGTGCCAGCAGTGCTCCATGGCCGCTGAACACTGAAGCTTTCTTT CASSAPWPLNTEAFF
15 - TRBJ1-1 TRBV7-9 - TGTGCCAGCAGCTTATGGCGGGGAGGGAACACTGAAGCTTTCTTT CASSLWRGGNTEAFF
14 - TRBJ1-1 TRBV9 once TGTGCCAGCAGCGCGAGTCCAGGGTATGGTGAAGCTTTCTTT CASSASPGYGEAFF
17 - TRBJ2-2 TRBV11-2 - TGTGCCAGCAGCTTAGGGCAAGGCGGGGTGAACACCGGGGAGCTGTTTTTT CASSLGQGGVNTGELFF
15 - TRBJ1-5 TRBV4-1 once TGCGCCAGCAGCCCCGGAGGGGTCGGGGATCAGCCCCAGCATTTT CASSPGGVGDQPQHF
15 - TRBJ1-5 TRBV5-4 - TGTGCCAGCAGCTTGGGCGGCCGAGGGGGTCAGCCCCAGCATTTT CASSLGGRGGQPQHF
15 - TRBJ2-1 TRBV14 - TGTGCCAGCAGCCTAGAGTATAGGAGGGGCGGTGAGCAGTTCTTC CASSLEYRRGGEQFF
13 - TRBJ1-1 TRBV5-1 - TGCGCCAGCACCCCTCGCGGGGGTACTGAAGCTTTCTTT CASTPRGGTEAFF
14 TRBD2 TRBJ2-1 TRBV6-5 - TGTGCCAGCAGTTACGACCGGCCGGGGGGTGAGCAGTTCTTC CASSYDRPGGEQFF
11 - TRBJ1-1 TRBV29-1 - TGCAGCGTTTCAGGGGCGCGAGGGGCTTTCTTT CSVSGARGAFF